This T cell receptor beta chain was observed in a study of CD8+CD57+ T cells in acquired aplastic anemia. Across the study: Mean DNA quantity obtained from sorted CD4+ and CD8+ cells was 2.5 to 4 ug. Study observations and caveats: CD8+ Simpson's diversity in patients was not significantly different from that in controls.

Genomic DNA templated the TCR beta VDJ and CDR3 profiling. MiXCR was run by TCRdb on the reads, yielding one entry per CDR3 protein. The sample records roughly 180,000 distinct CDR3 sequences, roughly 64% being singletons. CDR3 length equals 11 residues. Trimming left V 7 bases short and J 6 bases short, with 13 bases between. CDR1 and CDR2 (germline): DFQATT, SNEGSKA (reference sequence). With respect to this clonotype: Its target is unknown.

This TCR came from a human donor with severe aplastic anemia or a healthy control (not recorded which). This chain joins TRBV20-1 and TRBJ2-7; D perhaps matches TRBD1 (6 bases). Sequencing used sorted CD4+, CD8+, or CD8+CD57+ T cells (not recorded which) from PBMCs. The CDR3 is CSGAGESEQYF. The CDR3 nucleotides are TGCAGTGGTGCAGGGGAATCCGAGCAGTACTTC.